This TCR beta chain appears in the sequencing data of a study of blood T cell repertoires in COVID-19. Study-level background: Specimens from acute and convalescent COVID-19 originated in the United States, Italy and Spain. The cDNA or gDNA used as material had been derived from T cells, B-cell-depleted T cells, or PBMCs.

Germline values: CDR1 SGHRS, CDR2 YFSETQ. This CDR3 has 15 residues. V was pared by 0 bases and J by 5 bases, with 4 bases of the junction left unmatched. Per the study methods: Amplification of reference gene primers provided the estimated nucleated cell counts. Libraries were prepared by immunoSEQ multiplex PCR; TCRdb keeps only in-frame clonotypes and omits some of them. V, J and clone size derive from that table, while D and trimming were established from the DNA sequence. The profile shows about 73,000 clones, roughly 90% of them singletons. The chain couples TRBV5-1 to TRBJ2-1; 8 nucleotides agree with TRBD2. The sequence was collected from a woman older than 75 with active or convalescent COVID-19. The material sequenced was peripheral blood. CDR3 in amino acids: CASSLVGGANNEQFF. The CDR3 DNA reads TGCGCCAGCAGCTTGGTCGGGGGGGCTAACAATGAGCAGTTCTTC.